The 7 T cell receptor beta chains below all came from one sample that was sequenced in a study of Graves' ophthalmopathy and Graves' hyperthyroidism. The TCR beta CDR3 regions underwent amplification from RNA transcripts. HTBI-primed first-round RT-PCR preceded second-round multiplex PCR. TCRdb processed the multiplex PCR reads anew with MiXCR; each CDR3 protein has one entry. The table lists roughly 500,000 distinct CDR3 sequences, around 14% of them singletons, with 9.8% in the top ten. The sequenced material came from blood. These receptors all come from a woman under 40 with Graves' ophthalmopathy.

This clonotype was recorded at least ten times. The gene calls are TRBV5-8 and TRBJ2-7, with no clear D. With 1 base removed from V and 0 bases from J, the gap between germline ends came to 8 bases. The CDR3 covers 14 residues. CDR1 is SGHTS and CDR2 is YDEGEE in the germline V gene. CDR3 loop: CASSLRHHSYEQYF. The CDR3 DNA sequence: TGTGCCAGCAGCTTGCGCCACCACTCCTACGAGCAGTACTTC.

This clonotype has at least ten counts. This sequence joins TRBV20-1 and TRBJ1-2; D ambiguous. The CDR3 totals 13 residues. Trimming shortened V by 3 bases and J by 0 bases, and 8 bases separated the two germline ends. Germline assignment: CDR1 DFQATT and CDR2 SNEGSKA (reference sequence). In DNA, the CDR3 is TGCAGTGCTAGTGAGGGAACTAACTATGGCTACACCTTC. Protein product: CSASEGTNYGYTF.

There are many counts of this clonotype. The chain couples TRBV5-1 to TRBJ2-7, with 8 positions matching TRBD1. Germline values: CDR1 SGHRS, CDR2 YFSETQ. The CDR3 totals 16 residues. With 6 bases clipped from V and 5 bases from J, the junction kept 16 bases outside the gene matches. DNA for the CDR3: TGCGCCAGCACCTCAGGCAGTGCGACAGGGGTCCACGAGCAGTACTTC. Protein product: CASTSGSATGVHEQYF.

In its sample, this clonotype was seen many times. J is TRBJ2-7 and V is TRBV6-1; either TRBD1 or TRBD2 may fit D (5 bases each). The CDR3 has 14 residues. The germline gives CDR1 MNHNS, CDR2 SASEGT. The ends were cut back, 3 bases at V and 6 bases at J, with 15 bases in the middle. CDR3 DNA sequence: TGTGCCAGCAGTGATAGGGGTTCGAGGGGCGAGCAGTACTTC. It yields the protein CASSDRGSRGEQYF.

In DNA form, the CDR3 reads TGTGCCAGCAGCTTAGGCAGGTCTGCTGGAAACACCATATATTTT. Translated, it gives CASSLGRSAGNTIYF. The chain uses TRBV7-2 and TRBJ1-3; D not certain. V was clipped by 1 base and J by 2 bases, with 9 bases between them. The CDR3 spans 15 residues. CDR1 SGHTA and CDR2 FQGNSA come from the germline V gene.

The V gene is TRBV9, the J gene TRBJ2-7, with D tentatively TRBD2 (6 bases). There are 16 residues in the CDR3. Germline values: CDR1 SGDLS, CDR2 YYNGEE. V lost 0 bases and J lost 6, with 19 bases in between. The CDR3 loop reads CASSVDGGKGMGEQYF. The DNA of the CDR3 is TGTGCCAGCAGCGTAGACGGGGGAAAGGGGATGGGCGAGCAGTACTTC.

Turning to this clonotype: A read error is possible here, since a much larger clone lies one base away. The rearrangement uses TRBV10-3 and TRBJ1-5, with D perhaps matching TRBD1 (6 bases). The CDR3 totals 14 residues. Trimming pared 10 bases from V and 0 bases from J, leaving 13 bases between. CDR1 and CDR2 from the germline V gene are ENHRY and SYGVKD. The CDR3 nucleotides are TGTGCCACCAGGGACAAAGGTAGCAATCAGCCCCAGCATTTT. As protein: CATRDKGSNQPQHF.